The 2 T cell receptor beta chains presented below share a single source sample, sequenced in a study of regulatory T cells in long-lasting Graves disease. Sequencing libraries for TCR beta were prepared with iRepertoire HTBI primers and Arm-PCR of CDR3 regions. TCRdb re-called the multiplex PCR reads through MiXCR, storing one row per CDR3 protein. The sample consists of 410,000 or so distinct CDR3 sequences, about 15% of them appearing once. The time point here: newly diagnosed GD, antithyroid drugs for less than 3 months. Extracted RNA from PBMCs served as the source of the TCR library. The sample was also reused in another study, on T cells in Graves' hyperthyroidism and ophthalmopathy.

Sequencing was performed on peripheral blood mononuclear cells (PBMCs), taken at new diagnosis, from a patient treated with antithyroid drugs. Receptor source: a young woman with Graves disease.

Ten or more counts support this clonotype. This chain links TRBV20-1 with TRBJ2-3, with unresolved D. CDR1 is DFQATT, CDR2 SNEGSKA, per germline (reference sequence). V was clipped by 6 bases and J by 7 bases, with 11 bases between them. There are 11 residues in the CDR3. The CDR3 sequence is CSAQSQNTQYF. In DNA form, the CDR3 reads TGCAGTGCACAGAGTCAAAATACGCAGTATTTT.

In DNA form, the CDR3 reads TGTGCCATCACCCCCAACGTTCGGGCTGAAGCTTTCTTT. The encoded protein is CAITPNVRAEAFF. The chain is built from TRBV10-3 and TRBJ1-1; D remains unclear. Germline V gene sequence: CDR1 ENHRY, CDR2 SYGVKD. V lost 7 bases to trimming and J lost 6 bases, with 15 bases between them. The CDR3 is 13 amino acids.